The clone carrying this T cell receptor beta chain was counted only a few times. The study recruited people aged about 18 to 90 years across about 25 US areas. As processed by the authors: Estimation of nucleated cell counts relied on the amplification of reference gene primers. TCRdb keeps only in-frame clones here, not all; method: immunoSEQ multiplex PCR. That table gives V, J and clone size, and the DNA gave D and trimming. This table has under 350,000 clones, about 86% appearing once. Per germline, CDR1 MNHEY and CDR2 SMNVEV (reference sequence). V trimming: 5 bases; J trimming: 2 bases; junction bases outside the gene matches: 4. The CDR3 covers 14 residues. The data are from a study of blood T cell repertoires in COVID-19.

What was sequenced was PBMCs or T cells enriched from blood (not recorded which). This TCR came from a woman aged 40 to 55 with acute COVID-19. The chain links TRBV27 to TRBJ1-2; 8 bases are a match to TRBD1. This CDR3 reads CASSPNRGNYGYTF. CDR3 nucleotides: TGTGCCAGCAGTCCTAACAGGGGGAACTATGGCTACACCTTC.